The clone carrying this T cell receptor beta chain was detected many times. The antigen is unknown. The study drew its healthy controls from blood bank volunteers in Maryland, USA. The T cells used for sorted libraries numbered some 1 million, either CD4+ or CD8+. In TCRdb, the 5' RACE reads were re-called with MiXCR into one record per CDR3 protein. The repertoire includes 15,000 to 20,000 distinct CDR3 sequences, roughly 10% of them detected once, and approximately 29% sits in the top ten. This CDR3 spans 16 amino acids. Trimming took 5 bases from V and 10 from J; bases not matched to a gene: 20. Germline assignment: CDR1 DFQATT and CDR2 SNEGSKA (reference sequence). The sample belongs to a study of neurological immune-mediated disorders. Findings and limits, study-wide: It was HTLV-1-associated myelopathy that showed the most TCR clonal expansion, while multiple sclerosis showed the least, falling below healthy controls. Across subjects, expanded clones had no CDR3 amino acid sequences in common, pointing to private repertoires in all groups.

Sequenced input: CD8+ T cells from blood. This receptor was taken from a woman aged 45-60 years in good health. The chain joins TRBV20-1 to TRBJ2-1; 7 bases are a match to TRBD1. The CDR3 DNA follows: TGCAGTGCTGGGGGAACAGGGGAAAGGTTCTTAAGGGAGCAGTTCTTC. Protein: CSAGGTGERFLREQFF.